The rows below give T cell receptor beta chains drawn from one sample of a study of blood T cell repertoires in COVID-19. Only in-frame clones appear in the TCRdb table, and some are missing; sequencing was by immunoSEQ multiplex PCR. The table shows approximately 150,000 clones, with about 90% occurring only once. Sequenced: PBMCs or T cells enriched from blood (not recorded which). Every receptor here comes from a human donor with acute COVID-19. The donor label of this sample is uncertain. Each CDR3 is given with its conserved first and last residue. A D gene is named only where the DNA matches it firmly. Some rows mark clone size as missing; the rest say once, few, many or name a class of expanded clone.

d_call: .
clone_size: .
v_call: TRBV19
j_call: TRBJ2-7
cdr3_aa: CASSTTGSYEQYF
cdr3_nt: TGTGCCAGTAGTACCACAGGCTCCTACGAGCAGTACTTC

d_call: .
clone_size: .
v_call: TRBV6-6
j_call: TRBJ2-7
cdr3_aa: CASSYLASYEQYF
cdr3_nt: TGTGCCAGCAGTTACCTAGCATCATACGAGCAGTACTTC

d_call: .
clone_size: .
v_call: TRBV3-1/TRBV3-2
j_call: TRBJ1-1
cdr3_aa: CASSRLETEAFF
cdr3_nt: TGTGCCAGCAGCAGGCTGGAGACTGAAGCTTTCTTT

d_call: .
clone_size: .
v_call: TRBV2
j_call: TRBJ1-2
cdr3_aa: CASSEALISPIIGYGYTF
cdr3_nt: TGTGCCAGCAGTGAAGCGCTTATTTCACCCATAATCGGCTATGGCTACACCTTC

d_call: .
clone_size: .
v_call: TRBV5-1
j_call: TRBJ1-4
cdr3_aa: CASSPRGEGTLFF
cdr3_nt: TGCGCCAGCAGCCCCCGGGGGGAGGGAACACTGTTTTTT

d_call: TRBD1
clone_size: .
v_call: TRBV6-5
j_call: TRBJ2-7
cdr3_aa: CASSYPGQGANEQYF
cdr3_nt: TGTGCCAGCAGTTACCCGGGACAGGGGGCAAACGAGCAGTACTTC

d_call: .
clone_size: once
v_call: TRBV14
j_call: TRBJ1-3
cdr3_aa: CASSTPGSGNTIYF
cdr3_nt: TGTGCCAGCTCGACACCCGGCTCTGGAAACACCATATATTTT

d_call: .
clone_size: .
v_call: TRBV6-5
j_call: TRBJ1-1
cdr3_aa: CASLQRGEDTEAFF
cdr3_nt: TGTGCCAGCCTCCAGCGGGGGGAGGACACTGAAGCTTTCTTT

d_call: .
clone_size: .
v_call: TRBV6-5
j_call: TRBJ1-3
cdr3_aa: CASGQGRYSGNTIYF
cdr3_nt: TGTGCCAGCGGGCAGGGGCGCTACTCTGGAAACACCATATATTTT

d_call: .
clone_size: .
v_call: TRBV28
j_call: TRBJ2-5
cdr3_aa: CASSYGRRKTQYF
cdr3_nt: TGTGCCAGCAGTTATGGGCGCAGGAAGACCCAGTACTTC

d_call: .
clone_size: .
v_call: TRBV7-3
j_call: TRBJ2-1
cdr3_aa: CASSLGRGGGGYNEQFF
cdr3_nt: TGTGCCAGCAGCTTAGGGCGGGGAGGAGGAGGGTACAATGAGCAGTTCTTC

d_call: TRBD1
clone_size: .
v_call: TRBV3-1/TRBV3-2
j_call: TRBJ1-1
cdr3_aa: CASSQGRQGAREAFF
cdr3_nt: TGTGCCAGCAGCCAAGGCCGACAGGGGGCCCGTGAAGCTTTCTTT

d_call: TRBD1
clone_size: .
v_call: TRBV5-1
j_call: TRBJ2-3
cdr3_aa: CASSLNLQGSDTQYF
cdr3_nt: TGCGCCAGCAGCTTAAATTTACAGGGGTCAGATACGCAGTATTTT

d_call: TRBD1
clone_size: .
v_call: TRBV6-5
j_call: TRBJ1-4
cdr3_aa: CASSREPQGALELFF
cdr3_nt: TGTGCCAGCAGCCGCGAACCACAGGGGGCTCTTGAACTGTTTTTT

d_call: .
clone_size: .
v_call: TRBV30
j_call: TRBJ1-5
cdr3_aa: CAWSVEGNQPQHF
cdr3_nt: TGTGCCTGGAGTGTTGAGGGCAATCAGCCCCAGCATTTT

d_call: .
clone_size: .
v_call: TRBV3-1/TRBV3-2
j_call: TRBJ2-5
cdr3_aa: CASRSGPRESQYF
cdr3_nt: TGTGCCAGCAGGAGCGGACCAAGAGAATCCCAGTACTTC

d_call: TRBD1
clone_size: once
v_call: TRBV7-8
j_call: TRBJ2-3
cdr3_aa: CASRRQGQGSDTQYF
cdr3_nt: TGTGCCAGCAGGCGACAGGGGCAGGGAAGCGATACGCAGTATTTT

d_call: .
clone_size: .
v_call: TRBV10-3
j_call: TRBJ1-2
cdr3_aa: CAISRGGDYGYTF
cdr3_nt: TGTGCCATCAGTCGGGGCGGGGACTATGGCTACACCTTC

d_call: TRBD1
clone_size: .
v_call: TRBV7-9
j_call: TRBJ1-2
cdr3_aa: CASSSDRGRYGYTF
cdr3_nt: TGTGCCAGCAGCTCGGACAGGGGACGATATGGCTACACCTTC

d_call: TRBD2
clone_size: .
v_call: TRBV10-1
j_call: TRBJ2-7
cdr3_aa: CASSYSASGGPGTYEQYF
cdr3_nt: TGCGCCAGCAGTTATTCGGCTAGCGGGGGCCCAGGCACCTACGAGCAGTACTTC

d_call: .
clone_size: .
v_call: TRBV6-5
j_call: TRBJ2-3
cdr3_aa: CASSSGLATDTQYF
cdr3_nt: TGTGCCAGCAGCTCAGGGTTGGCGACAGATACGCAGTATTTT

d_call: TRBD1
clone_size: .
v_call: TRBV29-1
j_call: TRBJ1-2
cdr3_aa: CSAFDRGSGGYTF
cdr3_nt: TGCAGCGCTTTCGACAGGGGGTCTGGCGGCTACACCTTC

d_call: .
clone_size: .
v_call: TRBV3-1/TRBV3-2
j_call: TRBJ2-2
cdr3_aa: CASSQWQNTGELFF
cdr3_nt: TGTGCCAGCAGCCAATGGCAGAACACCGGGGAGCTGTTTTTT

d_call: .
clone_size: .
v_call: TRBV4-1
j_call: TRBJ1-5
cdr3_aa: CASSQDQLYSNQPQHF
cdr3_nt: TGCGCCAGCAGCCAAGATCAACTTTATAGCAATCAGCCCCAGCATTTT

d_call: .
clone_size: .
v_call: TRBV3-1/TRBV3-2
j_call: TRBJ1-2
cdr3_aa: CASSQDLFTAAGYTF
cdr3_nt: TGTGCCAGCAGCCAAGATCTTTTTACGGCGGCTGGCTACACCTTC

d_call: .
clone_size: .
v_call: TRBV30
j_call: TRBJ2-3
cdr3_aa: CAWSVGHPTDTQYF
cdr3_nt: TGTGCCTGGAGTGTTGGACACCCCACAGATACGCAGTATTTT

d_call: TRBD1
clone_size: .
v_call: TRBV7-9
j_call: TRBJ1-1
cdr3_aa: CASSLDRGVTEAFF
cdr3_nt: TGTGCCAGCAGCTTGGACAGGGGAGTAACTGAAGCTTTCTTT

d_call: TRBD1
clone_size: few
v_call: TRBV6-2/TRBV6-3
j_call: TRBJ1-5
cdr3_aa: CASSLTGKNQPQHF
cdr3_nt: TGTGCCAGCAGCTTGACAGGGAAGAATCAGCCCCAGCATTTT

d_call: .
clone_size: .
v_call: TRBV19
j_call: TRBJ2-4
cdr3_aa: CASSIAGDKRNIQYF
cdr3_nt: TGTGCCAGTAGTATCGCCGGGGATAAGAGAAACATTCAGTACTTC

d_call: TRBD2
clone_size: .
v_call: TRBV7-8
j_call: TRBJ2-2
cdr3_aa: CASSAATSGGAHNTGELFF
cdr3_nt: TGTGCCAGCAGCGCCGCCACTAGCGGGGGGGCCCACAACACCGGGGAGCTGTTTTTT

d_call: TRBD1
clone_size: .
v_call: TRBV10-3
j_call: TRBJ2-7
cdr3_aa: CAISAGQGISYEQYF
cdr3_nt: TGTGCCATCAGTGCGGGACAGGGAATCTCCTACGAGCAGTACTTC

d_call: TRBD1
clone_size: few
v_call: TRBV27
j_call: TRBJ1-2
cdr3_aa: CASSIGTGWGYTF
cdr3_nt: TGTGCCAGCAGCATTGGGACAGGGTGGGGCTACACCTTC

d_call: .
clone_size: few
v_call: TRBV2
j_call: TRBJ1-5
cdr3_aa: CASSEGVNQPQHF
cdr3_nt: TGTGCCAGCAGTGAAGGAGTAAATCAGCCCCAGCATTTT

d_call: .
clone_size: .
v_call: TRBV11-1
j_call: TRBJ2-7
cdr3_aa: CASSLVSSRAYEQYF
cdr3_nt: TGTGCCAGCAGCTTAGTTTCTAGCCGTGCCTACGAGCAGTACTTC

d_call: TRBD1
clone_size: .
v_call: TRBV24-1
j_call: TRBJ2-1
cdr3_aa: CATSDLRSGTGDNEQFF
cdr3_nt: TGTGCCACCAGTGATTTGCGATCCGGGACAGGGGACAATGAGCAGTTCTTC

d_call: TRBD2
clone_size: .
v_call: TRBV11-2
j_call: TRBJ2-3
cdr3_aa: CASSLVLTSGGQYF
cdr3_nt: TGTGCCAGCAGCTTAGTCCTAACTAGCGGGGGACAGTATTTT